The clone carrying this T cell receptor beta chain was detected only once. V lost 4 bases, J lost 5 bases, and 19 bases lay in between. This CDR3 region has 15 residues. Germline CDR1 SGDLS, CDR2 YYNGEE. Assay used: immunoSEQ multiplex PCR; TCRdb lists only in-frame clones, some missing. In the table there are around 100,000 clones, 85% of which are singletons. This sample was taken from a study of blood T cell repertoires in COVID-19. Study-wide context: The samples span acute and convalescent COVID-19 from the United States, Italy and Spain.

This TCR derives from a human donor in a cohort sampled during active COVID-19. Sequencing used peripheral blood. The chain carries TRBV9 and TRBJ2-7; no clear D gene. The CDR3 protein is CASSPRGAEIHEQYF. As DNA, the CDR3 is TGTGCCAGCAGCCCACGAGGCGCCGAGATCCACGAGCAGTACTTC.